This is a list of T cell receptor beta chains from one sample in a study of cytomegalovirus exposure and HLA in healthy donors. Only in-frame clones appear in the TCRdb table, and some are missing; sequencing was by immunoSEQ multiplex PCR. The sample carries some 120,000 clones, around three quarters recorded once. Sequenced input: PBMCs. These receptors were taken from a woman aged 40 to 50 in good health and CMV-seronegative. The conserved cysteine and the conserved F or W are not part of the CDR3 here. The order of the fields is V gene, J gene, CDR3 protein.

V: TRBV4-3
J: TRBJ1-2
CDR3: ASSQEMPGLGGYT

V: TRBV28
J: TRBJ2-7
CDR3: ASSDPGDTYEQY

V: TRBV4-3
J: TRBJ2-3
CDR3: ASSQEEGWTDTQY

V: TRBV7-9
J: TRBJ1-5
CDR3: ASSLSGGQPQH

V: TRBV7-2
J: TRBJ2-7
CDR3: ASSLGCAGGYEQY

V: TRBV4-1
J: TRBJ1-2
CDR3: ASSQRGRREGPY

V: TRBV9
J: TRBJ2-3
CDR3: ASSVRGGGTDTQY

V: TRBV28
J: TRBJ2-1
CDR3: ASGSSGRSSDEQF

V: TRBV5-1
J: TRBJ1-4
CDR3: ASSPRSGGLEKLF

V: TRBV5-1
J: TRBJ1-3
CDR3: ASSFRTGAISGNTIY

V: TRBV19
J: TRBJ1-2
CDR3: ASSINYRAGGYT

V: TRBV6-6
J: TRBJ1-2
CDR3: ASSYPRDRGNYGYT

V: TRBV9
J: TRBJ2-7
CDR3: ASSVGTANSYEQY

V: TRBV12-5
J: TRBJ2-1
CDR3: ASGSSGSSEQF

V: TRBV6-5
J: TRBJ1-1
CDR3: ASSRQGGAEAF

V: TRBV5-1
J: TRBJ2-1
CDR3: ASSLAGYSYNEQF

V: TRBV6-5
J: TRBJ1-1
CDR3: ASSYGRGSPGTEAF

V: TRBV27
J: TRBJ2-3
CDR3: ASRSYGGSAGTQY

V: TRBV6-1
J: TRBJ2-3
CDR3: ASSALADSTDTQY

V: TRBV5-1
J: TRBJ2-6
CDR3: ASSLKAGAGANGLT

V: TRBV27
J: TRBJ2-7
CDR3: ARRLSGYEQY

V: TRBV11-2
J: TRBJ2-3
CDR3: ASGQGRGRLKGPDTQY

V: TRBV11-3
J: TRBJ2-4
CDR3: ASSLRPWTGNSQY

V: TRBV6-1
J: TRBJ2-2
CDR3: ASSGILGLAGGVNTGELF

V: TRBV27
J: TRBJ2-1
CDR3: ASLGLAGGDNEQF

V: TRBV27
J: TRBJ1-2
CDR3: ASSLNPRIYGYT

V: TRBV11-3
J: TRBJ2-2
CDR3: ASSLDQGGSTNTGELF

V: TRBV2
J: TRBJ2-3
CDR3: ASSDWRDTDTQY

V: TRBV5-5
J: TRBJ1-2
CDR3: ASSLKDRGFYGYT

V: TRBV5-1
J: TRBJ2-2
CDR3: ASSRPDRGLTGELF

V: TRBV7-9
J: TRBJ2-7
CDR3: ASSWGTAYEQY

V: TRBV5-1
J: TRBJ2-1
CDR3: ASSLVSNEQF

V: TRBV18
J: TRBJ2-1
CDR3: ASSPPTSGPYNEQF

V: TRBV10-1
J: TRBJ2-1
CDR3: ASNQGPYNEQF

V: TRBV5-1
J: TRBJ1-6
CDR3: ASSLAGESPLH

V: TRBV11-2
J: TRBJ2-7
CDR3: ASSLDPLSSYEQY

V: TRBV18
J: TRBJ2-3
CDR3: ASSRSSDTQY

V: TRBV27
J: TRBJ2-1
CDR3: ASSLVAGGRNEQF

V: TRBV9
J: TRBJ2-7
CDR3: ASSVGQGGGEQY

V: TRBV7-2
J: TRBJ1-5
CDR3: ASSFTGPGSNQPQH

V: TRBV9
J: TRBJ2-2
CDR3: ASSVDTAVAGELF

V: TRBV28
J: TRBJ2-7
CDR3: ASTSSDYEQY

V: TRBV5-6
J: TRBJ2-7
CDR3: ASSLGGAVYEQY

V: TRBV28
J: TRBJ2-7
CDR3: ASSLRGRSYEQY

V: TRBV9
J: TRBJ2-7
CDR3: ASSVGGSGRTEQY

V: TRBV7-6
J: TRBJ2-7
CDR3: ASSSGLHYKQY